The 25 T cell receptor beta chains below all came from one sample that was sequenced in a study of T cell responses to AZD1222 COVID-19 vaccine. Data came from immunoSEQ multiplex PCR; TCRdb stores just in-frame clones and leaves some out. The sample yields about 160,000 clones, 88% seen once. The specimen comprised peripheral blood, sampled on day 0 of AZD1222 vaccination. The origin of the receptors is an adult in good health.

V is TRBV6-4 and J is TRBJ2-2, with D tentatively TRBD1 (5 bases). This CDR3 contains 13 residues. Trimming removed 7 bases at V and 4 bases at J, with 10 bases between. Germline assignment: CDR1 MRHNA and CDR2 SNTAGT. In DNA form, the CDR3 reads TGTGCCAGCATCCCAAGGGGCACCGGGGAGCTGTTTTTT. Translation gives CASIPRGTGELFF.

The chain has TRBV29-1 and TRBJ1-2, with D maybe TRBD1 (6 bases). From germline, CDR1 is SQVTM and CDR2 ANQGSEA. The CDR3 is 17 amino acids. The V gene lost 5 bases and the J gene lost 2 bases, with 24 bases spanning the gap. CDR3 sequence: CSVTIRAFRGANYGYTF. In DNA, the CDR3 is TGCAGCGTTACCATCCGAGCCTTCAGGGGCGCCAACTATGGCTACACCTTC.

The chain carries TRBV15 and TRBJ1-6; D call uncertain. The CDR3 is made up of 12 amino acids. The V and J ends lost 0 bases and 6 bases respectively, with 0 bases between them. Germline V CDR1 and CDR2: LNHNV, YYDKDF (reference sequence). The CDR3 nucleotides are TGTGCCACCAGCAGAGATAATTCACCCCTCCACTTT. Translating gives CATSRDNSPLHF.

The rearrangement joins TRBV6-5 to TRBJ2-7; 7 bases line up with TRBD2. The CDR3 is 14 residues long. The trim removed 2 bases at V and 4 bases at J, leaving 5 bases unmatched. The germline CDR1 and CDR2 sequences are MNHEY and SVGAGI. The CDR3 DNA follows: TGTGCCAGCAGTTACGGGGAGGGGTGGTACGAGCAGTACTTC. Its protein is CASSYGEGWYEQYF.

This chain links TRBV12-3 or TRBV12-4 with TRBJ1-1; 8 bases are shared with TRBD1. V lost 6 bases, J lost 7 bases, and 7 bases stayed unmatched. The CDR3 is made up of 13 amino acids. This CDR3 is CASSRQGFGEAFF. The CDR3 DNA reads TGTGCCAGCAGCCGACAGGGGTTCGGTGAAGCTTTCTTT.

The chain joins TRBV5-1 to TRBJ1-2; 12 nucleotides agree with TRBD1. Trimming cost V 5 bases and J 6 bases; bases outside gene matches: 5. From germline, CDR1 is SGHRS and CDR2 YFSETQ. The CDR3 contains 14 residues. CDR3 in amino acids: CASRPGQGAHGYTF. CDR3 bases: TGCGCCAGCAGACCGGGACAGGGGGCTCATGGCTACACCTTC.

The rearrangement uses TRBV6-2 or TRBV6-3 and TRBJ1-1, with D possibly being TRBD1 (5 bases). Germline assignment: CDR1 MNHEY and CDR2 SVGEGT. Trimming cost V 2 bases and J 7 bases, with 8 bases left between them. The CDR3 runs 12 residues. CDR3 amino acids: CASSYGGVEAFF. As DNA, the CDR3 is TGTGCCAGCAGTTACGGGGGGGTTGAAGCTTTCTTT.

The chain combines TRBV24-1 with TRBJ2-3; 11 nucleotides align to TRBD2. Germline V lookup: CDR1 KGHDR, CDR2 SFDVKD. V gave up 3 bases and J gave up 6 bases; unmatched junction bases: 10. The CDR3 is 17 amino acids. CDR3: CATSDRLPSGRTDTQYF. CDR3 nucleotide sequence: TGTGCCACCAGTGATCGCCTCCCTAGCGGGAGGACTGATACGCAGTATTTT.

In DNA form, the CDR3 reads TGTGCCAGCAGGGGGGGAAATTCACCCCTCCACTTT. Its translation: CASRGGNSPLHF. The gene calls are TRBV6-5 and TRBJ1-6, with TRBD1 as a possible D gene (5 bases). The CDR3 extends over 12 amino acids. The germline gives CDR1 MNHEY, CDR2 SVGAGI. Trimming took 6 bases from V and 7 from J, leaving 7 bases between them.

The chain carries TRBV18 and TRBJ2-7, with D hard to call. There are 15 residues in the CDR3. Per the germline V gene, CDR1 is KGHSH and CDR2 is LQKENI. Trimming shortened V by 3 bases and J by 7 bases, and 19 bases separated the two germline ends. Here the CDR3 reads CASSPSMMGDGEQYF. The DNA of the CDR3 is TGTGCCAGCTCACCGTCCATGATGGGCGACGGGGAGCAGTACTTC. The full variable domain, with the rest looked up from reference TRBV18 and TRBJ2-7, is NAGVMQNPRHLVRRRGQEARLRCSPMKGHSHVYWYRQLPEEGLKFMVYLQKENIIDESGMPKERFSAEFPKEGPSILRIQQVVRGDSAAYFCASSPSMMGDGEQYFGPGTRLTVT.

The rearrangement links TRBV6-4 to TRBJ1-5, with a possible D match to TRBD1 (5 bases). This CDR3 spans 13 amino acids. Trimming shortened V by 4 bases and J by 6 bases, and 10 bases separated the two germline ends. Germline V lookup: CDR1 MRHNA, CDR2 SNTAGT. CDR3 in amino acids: CASSGGPSQPQHF. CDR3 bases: TGTGCCAGCAGTGGGGGCCCCAGTCAGCCCCAGCATTTT.

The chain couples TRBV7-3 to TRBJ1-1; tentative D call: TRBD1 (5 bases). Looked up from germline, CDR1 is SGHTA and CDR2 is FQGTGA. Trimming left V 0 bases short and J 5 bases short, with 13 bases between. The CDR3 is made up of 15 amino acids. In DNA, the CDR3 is TGTGCCAGCAGCTTAACGATCCGGGACTGGACTGAAGCTTTCTTT. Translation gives CASSLTIRDWTEAFF. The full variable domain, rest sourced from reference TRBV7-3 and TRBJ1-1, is GAGVSQTPSNKVTEKGKYVELRCDPISGHTALYWYRQSLGQGPEFLIYFQGTGAADDSGLPNDRFFAVRPEGSVSTLKIQRTERGDSAVYLCASSLTIRDWTEAFFGQGTRLTVV.

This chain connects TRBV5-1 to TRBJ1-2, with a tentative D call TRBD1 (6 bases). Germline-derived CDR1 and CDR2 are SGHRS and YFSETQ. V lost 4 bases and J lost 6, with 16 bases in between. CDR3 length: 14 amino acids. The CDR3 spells CASSMASAGDGYTF. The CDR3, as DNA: TGCGCCAGCAGCATGGCGTCGGCAGGGGATGGCTACACCTTC.

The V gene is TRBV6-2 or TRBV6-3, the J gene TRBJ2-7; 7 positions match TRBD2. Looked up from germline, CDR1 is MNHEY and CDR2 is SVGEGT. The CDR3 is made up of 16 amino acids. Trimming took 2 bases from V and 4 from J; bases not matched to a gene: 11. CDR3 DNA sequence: TGTGCCAGCAGTTACCCGCGGAGGGGAGGGAGATACGAGCAGTACTTC. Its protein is CASSYPRRGGRYEQYF.

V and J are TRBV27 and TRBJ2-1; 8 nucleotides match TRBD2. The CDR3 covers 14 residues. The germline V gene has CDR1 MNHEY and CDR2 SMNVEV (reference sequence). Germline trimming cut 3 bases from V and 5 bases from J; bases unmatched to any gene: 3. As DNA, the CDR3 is TGTGCCAGCAGTTTGGCGGGGGGCCACAATGAGCAGTTCTTC. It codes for CASSLAGGHNEQFF.

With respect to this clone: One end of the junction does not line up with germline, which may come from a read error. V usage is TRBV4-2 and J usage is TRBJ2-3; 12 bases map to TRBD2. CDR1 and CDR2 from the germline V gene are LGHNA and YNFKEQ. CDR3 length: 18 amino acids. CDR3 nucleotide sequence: TGTACCAGCAGCCAAGTTCTAGCGGGGGGGCCGGGCGCAAATACGCAGTATTTT. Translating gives CTSSQVLAGGPGANTQYF.

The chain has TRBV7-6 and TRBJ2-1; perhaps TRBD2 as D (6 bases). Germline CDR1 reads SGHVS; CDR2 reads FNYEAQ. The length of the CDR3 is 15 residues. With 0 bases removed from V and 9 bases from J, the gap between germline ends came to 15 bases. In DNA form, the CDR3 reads TGTGCCAGCAGCTTAGCGCTCGGAGGGCCTGGTGAGCAGTTCTTC. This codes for CASSLALGGPGEQFF. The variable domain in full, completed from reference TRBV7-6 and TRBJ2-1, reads GAGVSQSPRYKVTKRGQDVALRCDPISGHVSLYWYRQALGQGPEFLTYFNYEAQQDKSGLPNDRFSAERPEGSISTLTIQRTEQRDSAMYRCASSLALGGPGEQFFGPGTRLTVL.

DNA of the CDR3: TGTGCCTCGGAGGAGACCTCTGGAAACACCATATATTTT. Its translation: CASEETSGNTIYF. The chain joins TRBV30 to TRBJ1-3; D ambiguous. From germline, CDR1 is GTSNPN and CDR2 SVGIG (reference sequence). Deletions cut 7 bases from V and 0 bases from J, with 10 bases between. This CDR3 region has 13 residues.

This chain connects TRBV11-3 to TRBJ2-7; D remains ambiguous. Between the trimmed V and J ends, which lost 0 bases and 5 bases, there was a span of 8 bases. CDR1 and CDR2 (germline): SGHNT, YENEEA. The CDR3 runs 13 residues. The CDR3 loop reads CASSLEGNNEQYF. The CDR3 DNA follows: TGTGCCAGCAGCTTAGAAGGGAATAACGAGCAGTACTTC. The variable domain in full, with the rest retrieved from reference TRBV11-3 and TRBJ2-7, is EAGVVQSPRYKIIEKKQPVAFWCNPISGHNTLYWYLQNLGQGPELLIRYENEEAVDDSQLPKDRFSAERLKGVDSTLKIQPAELGDSAVYLCASSLEGNNEQYFGPGTRLTVT.

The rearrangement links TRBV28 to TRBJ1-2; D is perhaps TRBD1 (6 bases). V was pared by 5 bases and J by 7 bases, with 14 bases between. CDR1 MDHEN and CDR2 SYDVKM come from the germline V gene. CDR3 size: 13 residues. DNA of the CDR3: TGTGCCAGCAGTCCCCCAGGGGTTAGTGGCTACACCTTC. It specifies CASSPPGVSGYTF.

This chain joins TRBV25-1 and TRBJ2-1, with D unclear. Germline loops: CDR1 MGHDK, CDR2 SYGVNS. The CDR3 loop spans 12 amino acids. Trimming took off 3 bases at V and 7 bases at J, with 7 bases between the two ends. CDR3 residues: CASSDGVNEQFF. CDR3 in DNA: TGTGCCAGCAGTGACGGAGTGAATGAGCAGTTCTTC. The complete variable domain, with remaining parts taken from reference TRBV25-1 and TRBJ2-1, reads EADIYQTPRYLVIGTGKKITLECSQTMGHDKMYWYQQDPGMELHLIHYSYGVNSTEKGDLSSESTVSRIRTEHFPLTLESARPSHTSQYLCASSDGVNEQFFGPGTRLTVL.

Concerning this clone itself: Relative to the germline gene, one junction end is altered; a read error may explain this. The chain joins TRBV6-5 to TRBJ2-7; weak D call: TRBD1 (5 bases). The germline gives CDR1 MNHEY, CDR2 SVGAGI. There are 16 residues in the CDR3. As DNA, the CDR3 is TGTGCCAGCATTTACGCCGGTGCAGGGTATGTCCACGAGCAGTACTTC. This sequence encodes CASIYAGAGYVHEQYF.

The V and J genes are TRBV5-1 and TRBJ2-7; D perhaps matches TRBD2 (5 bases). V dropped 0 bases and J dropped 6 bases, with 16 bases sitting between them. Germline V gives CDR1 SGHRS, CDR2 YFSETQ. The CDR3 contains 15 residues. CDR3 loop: CASSLAGMPSGEQYF. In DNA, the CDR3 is TGCGCCAGCAGCTTGGCCGGGATGCCATCCGGCGAGCAGTACTTC.

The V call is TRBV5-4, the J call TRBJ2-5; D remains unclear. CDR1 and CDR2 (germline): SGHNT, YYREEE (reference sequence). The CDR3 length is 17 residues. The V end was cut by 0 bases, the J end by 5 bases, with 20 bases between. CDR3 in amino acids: CASSLGAGATPLETQYF. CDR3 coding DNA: TGTGCCAGCAGCTTGGGGGCTGGAGCAACCCCGCTGGAGACCCAGTACTTC.

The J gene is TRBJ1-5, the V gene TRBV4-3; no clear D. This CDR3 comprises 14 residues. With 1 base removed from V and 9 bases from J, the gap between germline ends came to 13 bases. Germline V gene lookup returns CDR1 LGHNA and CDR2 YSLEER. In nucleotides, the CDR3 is TGCGCCAGCAGCCAAGTACGGTCTTATGGGCCCCAGCATTTT. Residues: CASSQVRSYGPQHF.